This is a list of T cell receptor beta chains from one sample in a study of control samples from healthy donors and cancer patients. Assay: immunoSEQ multiplex PCR; the TCRdb copy retains only in-frame clones and omits some. The sample yields about 47,000 clones, roughly 80% seen once. Sample: blood. Receptors originate from a man aged 65 to 79 in good health. CDR3s include the opening cysteine and the closing phenylalanine or tryptophan. Each record gives: D gene, J gene, V gene, clone size, CDR3 DNA, CDR3 protein. A D gene is named only where the DNA matches it firmly. Only part of the rows carry a size: once, few, many, or a class if the clone is expanded.

- TRBJ2-2 TRBV6-5 few TGTGCCAGCAGTCATCGACAGGCCCAGCCCGGGGAGCTGTTTTTT CASSHRQAQPGELFF
TRBD2 TRBJ2-7 TRBV5-1 - TGCGCCAGCAGCCCTAGCGGGAGAGGCTACGAGCAGTACTTC CASSPSGRGYEQYF
- TRBJ2-7 TRBV7-9 few TGTGCCAGCAGCTTCACCGGCTACGAGCAGTACTTC CASSFTGYEQYF
- TRBJ1-2 TRBV7-9 - TGTGCCAGCAGCTTAGAGCAGGGTAGCTACACCTTC CASSLEQGSYTF
- TRBJ1-4 TRBV12-3/TRBV12-4 - TGTGCCAGCAGTGCCAGGGAAAAACTGTTTTTT CASSAREKLFF
- TRBJ2-7 TRBV2 - TGTGCCAGCAGTGAAAATCTGGGTCGGGAGCAGTACTTC CASSENLGREQYF
- TRBJ1-2 TRBV2 - TGTGCCAGCAGGGACCCTAACTATGGCTACACCTTC CASRDPNYGYTF
- TRBJ2-1 TRBV28 - TGTGCCAGCAGTTTCCTTGAGGGAGGAGACAGTGAGCAGTTCTTC CASSFLEGGDSEQFF
- TRBJ1-2 TRBV6-5 - TGTGCCAGCAGTTTAGGGGCGCAGGGCTACACCTTC CASSLGAQGYTF
TRBD2 TRBJ2-5 TRBV7-8 - TGTGCCAGCAGCCGTCCTTGGCGGGGGGGCCAAGAGACCCAGTACTTC CASSRPWRGGQETQYF
- TRBJ2-1 TRBV12-5 few TGTGCTAGTGGTCCCCCTCCACAGCCCAACAATGAGCAGTTCTTC CASGPPPQPNNEQFF
- TRBJ2-5 TRBV4-1 - TGCGCCAGCGGGGCAGGGAGGACCACCAGGGAGACCCAGTACTTC CASGAGRTTRETQYF
- TRBJ1-2 TRBV30 - TGTGCCTGGACTCACAGGGATAACCTACGCCCTAACTATGGCTACACCTTC CAWTHRDNLRPNYGYTF
- TRBJ2-1 TRBV7-9 - TGTGCCAGCAGCTACCCCCGGGGGTCTGAGCAGTTCTTC CASSYPRGSEQFF
- TRBJ2-1 TRBV7-3 once TGTGCCAGCAGTTCACAAAACAATGAGCAGTTCTTC CASSSQNNEQFF
- TRBJ2-2 TRBV2 - TGTGCCAGCAGGAGCGGAGCAGCGAACACCGGGGAGCTGTTTTTT CASRSGAANTGELFF
TRBD2 TRBJ2-3 TRBV5-6 - TGTGCCACCCGGGGGGTCCCGTCGGATACGCAGTATTTT CATRGVPSDTQYF
- TRBJ2-3 TRBV5-8 - TGTGCCAGCACCCTGGGCTTCCGCACAGATACGCAGTATTTT CASTLGFRTDTQYF
TRBD2 TRBJ2-5 TRBV5-1 - TGCGCCAGCAGCTTGCAGACTAGCGGCGGGGAGACCCAGTACTTC CASSLQTSGGETQYF
TRBD1 TRBJ2-7 TRBV9 - TGTGCCAGCAGCCCAGGGGGTTTTCACGAGCAGTACTTC CASSPGGFHEQYF
TRBD1 TRBJ2-4 TRBV13 - TGTGCCAGCAGCCATTACAGGGGCGTTAACATTCAGTACTTC CASSHYRGVNIQYF
- TRBJ2-5 TRBV18 - TGTGCCAGCTCACAAGAAGGGGGTCCGGAGACCCAGTACTTC CASSQEGGPETQYF
- TRBJ2-7 TRBV30 - TGTGCCTGGAGTGATACCTACGAGCAGTACTTC CAWSDTYEQYF
- TRBJ1-5 TRBV6-6 few TGTGCCAGCAGTTACTCGGGCGGGAATCAGCCCCAGCATTTT CASSYSGGNQPQHF
- TRBJ1-6 TRBV6-6 - TGTGCCAGCAGTTACAGGGAACAGAGGGAGGGACCCCTCCACTTT CASSYREQREGPLHF
- TRBJ1-5 TRBV28 - TGTGCCAGCAGTGTCTACCGACAGGTCCTAATGCAGCCCCAGCATTTT CASSVYRQVLMQPQHF
- TRBJ1-2 TRBV9 - TGTGCCAGCAGCGTAGGGACGGACCTTAACTATGGCTACACCTTC CASSVGTDLNYGYTF
- TRBJ1-1 TRBV5-1 - TGCGCCAGCAGCCCGTCCTACAGGGTAAGGGACACTGAAGCTTTCTTT CASSPSYRVRDTEAFF
TRBD2 TRBJ2-7 TRBV11-3 once TGTGCCAGCAGCTTAGCGGGAGGCTCCTACGAGCAGTACTTC CASSLAGGSYEQYF
- TRBJ2-6 TRBV12-1 - TGTGCCAGCAGCATACCAACAGGGAATGGGGCCAACGTCCTGACTTTC CASSIPTGNGANVLTF
TRBD1 TRBJ2-7 TRBV20-1 - TGCAGTGCTAGTTCTCAGGGACAGGGTTTGGACGAGCAGTACTTC CSASSQGQGLDEQYF
- TRBJ1-2 TRBV24-1 - TGTGCCACCAGTGGATTAAATTCGGACTATGGCTACACCTTC CATSGLNSDYGYTF
- TRBJ2-4 TRBV6-5 - TGTGCCAGCAATTATTTGGACATTCAGTACTTC CASNYLDIQYF
TRBD2 TRBJ2-1 TRBV7-6 - TGTGCCAGCAGCTTATTGCCTAGCGGAAGCTCCTACAATGAGCAGTTCTTC CASSLLPSGSSYNEQFF